This is a list of T cell receptor beta chains from one sample in a study of OX40 agonist ivuxolimab in advanced cancers. Libraries were prepared by immunoSEQ multiplex PCR; TCRdb keeps only in-frame clonotypes and omits some of them. The sample shows roughly 60,000 clones, approximately 86% of them seen only once. This sample comprised CD4+ or CD8+ T cells sorted from blood, obtained in a trial of the OX40 agonist ivuxolimab. These receptors all come from an adult with an advanced solid tumor such as melanoma, head and neck, liver or kidney cancer. CDR3s include the opening cysteine and the closing phenylalanine or tryptophan. D genes are given only for firm matches. Clone size appears in some rows only: once, few, many, or a class for an expanded clone.

v_gene	j_gene	abundance	d_gene	CDR3nt	CDR3aa
TRBV2	TRBJ1-4	.	TRBD1	TGTGCCAGTGTTGGACAGGGAAGATTTAGTGAAAAACTGTTTTTT	CASVGQGRFSEKLFF
TRBV5-6	TRBJ1-2	.	TRBD1	TGTGCCAGCAGCTTACCGGGACAGGGGGCTGGTGGCTACACCTTC	CASSLPGQGAGGYTF
TRBV28	TRBJ2-1	.	TRBD2	TGTGCCAGCAGTTTAACGGGAGGTGGTGTCAATGAGCAGTTCTTC	CASSLTGGGVNEQFF
TRBV19	TRBJ2-7	.	.	TGTGCCAGTAGAATAGGGACGGGCGAGCAGTACTTC	CASRIGTGEQYF
TRBV5-1	TRBJ1-1	.	TRBD1	TGCGCCAGCAGCTCAGGTCGGGACAGACGTATGAACACTGAAGCTTTCTTT	CASSSGRDRRMNTEAFF
TRBV5-6	TRBJ1-6	.	.	TGTGCCAGCAGCTTGGAGGGCAGGATCAGATCACCCCTCCACTTT	CASSLEGRIRSPLHF
TRBV2	TRBJ2-2	once	.	TGTGCCAGCCGGTACAAGCCGAACACCGGGGAGCTGTTTTTT	CASRYKPNTGELFF
TRBV10-3	TRBJ2-7	medium-sized	.	TGTGCCATCAGTGAGTCGAAGCCCGTTATCCCCGAGCAGTACTTC	CAISESKPVIPEQYF
TRBV6-4	TRBJ1-5	.	.	TGTGCCAGCAGTGACTCGGGAGGTGTAGGGCCCCAGCATTTT	CASSDSGGVGPQHF
TRBV7-2	TRBJ2-3	once	.	TGTGCCAGCAGCGTGCGGGGTTCAGATACGCAGTATTTT	CASSVRGSDTQYF
TRBV7-2	TRBJ1-1	.	.	TGTGCCAGCAGCTCCAGGGTCCCGGGTCCGTGGACTGAAGCTTTCTTT	CASSSRVPGPWTEAFF
TRBV9	TRBJ1-3	.	.	TGTGCCAGCAGCTCAAGGACCGGGGTGGGAAACACCATATATTTT	CASSSRTGVGNTIYF
TRBV14	TRBJ2-1	.	.	TGTGCCAGCAGCCTCCGACGGGGGACTGGGTTTTTCCATGAGCAGTTCTTC	CASSLRRGTGFFHEQFF
TRBV6-1	TRBJ2-2	few	.	TGTGCCAGCCGCAGGGAGACCGGGGAGCTGTTTTTT	CASRRETGELFF
TRBV29-1	TRBJ2-3	.	.	TGCAGCGTTTCGAATGAGCCAGATACGCAGTATTTT	CSVSNEPDTQYF
TRBV10-3	TRBJ2-3	.	.	TGTGCCATCATGGCCCCGACGGCAGATACGCAGTATTTT	CAIMAPTADTQYF
TRBV18	TRBJ2-2	.	.	TGTGCCAGCTCACCAGGGACCGGGGAGCTGTTTTTT	CASSPGTGELFF
TRBV6-5	TRBJ1-6	once	.	TGTGCCAGCAGGCCCGGGGGTAGGTCACCCCTCCACTTT	CASRPGGRSPLHF
TRBV9	TRBJ2-1	.	TRBD2	TGTGCCAGCAGCTCCGGGACTAGCGGGGGGATCAATGAGCAGTTCTTC	CASSSGTSGGINEQFF
TRBV6-5	TRBJ1-1	.	.	TGTGCCAGCAGTCACCCCCTGGAGCTGAACACTGAAGCTTTCTTT	CASSHPLELNTEAFF
TRBV7-8	TRBJ1-5	once	.	TGTGCCACCGCAGAGAGCAGGTCTTCCCCTCATCAGCCCCAGCATTTT	CATAESRSSPHQPQHF
TRBV6-5	TRBJ2-1	once	TRBD2	TGTGCCAGCAGTTACGACCGGGGGGGGATATTCGCGCAGTTCTTC	CASSYDRGGIFAQFF
TRBV30	TRBJ2-1	.	.	TGTGCCTGGGGCGGGGTCGGAGAGCAGTTCTTC	CAWGGVGEQFF
TRBV6-5	TRBJ1-5	.	.	TGTGCCAGCAGTTACTCGTTAGGCAATCAGCCCCAGCATTTT	CASSYSLGNQPQHF
TRBV7-9	TRBJ1-2	.	.	TGTGCCAGCAGCCAGATCGGCAGTTATGGCTACACCTTC	CASSQIGSYGYTF
TRBV6-5	TRBJ2-5	.	TRBD1	TGTGCCAGCAGCGACAGGGGACGGGAGACCCAGTACTTC	CASSDRGRETQYF
TRBV5-1	TRBJ2-5	.	TRBD2	TGCGCCAGCGCTCTCACTAGCGGCCAAGAGACCCAGTACTTC	CASALTSGQETQYF
TRBV10-3	TRBJ2-4	.	.	TGTGCCATCAGTGAGTCTGGAGGGGAGATCATTCAGTACTTC	CAISESGGEIIQYF
TRBV9	TRBJ1-5	.	.	TGTGCCAGCAGCCGCACAGGGTCTAGCAATCAGCCCCAGCATTTT	CASSRTGSSNQPQHF
TRBV9	TRBJ2-5	.	.	TGTGCCAGCAGCGTAGAAACGGGTTGGCAAGAGACCCAGTACTTC	CASSVETGWQETQYF
TRBV7-9	TRBJ2-2	.	.	TGTGCCAGCAGCCTCTTCACCGGGGAGCTGTTTTTT	CASSLFTGELFF
TRBV11-2	TRBJ2-1	once	.	TGTGCCAGCAGCTTTTCCGGGGGTTACAATGAGCAGTTCTTC	CASSFSGGYNEQFF
TRBV5-1	TRBJ1-3	.	.	TGCGCCAGCAGCGAAGACGGCTCTGGAAACACCATATATTTT	CASSEDGSGNTIYF
TRBV9	TRBJ1-3	.	TRBD1	TGTGCCAGCAGCGTGCGGACAGGGTTGTATGGAAACACCATATATTTT	CASSVRTGLYGNTIYF
TRBV6-5	TRBJ1-1	.	.	TGTGCCAGCAGTTCGTCCAGCAGGGGGAACACTGAAGCTTTCTTT	CASSSSSRGNTEAFF
TRBV2	TRBJ2-3	.	TRBD2	TGTGCCAGCCTGGGGGGAGGGGATACGCAGTATTTT	CASLGGGDTQYF
TRBV5-1	TRBJ2-2	.	TRBD1	TGCGCCAGCAACGGACAGGGCCTCACCGGGGAGCTGTTTTTT	CASNGQGLTGELFF
TRBV11-3	TRBJ1-1	.	TRBD1	TGTGCCAGCAGCCTGACAGGGGTGACTGAAGCTTTCTTT	CASSLTGVTEAFF
TRBV7-9	TRBJ1-5	.	.	TGTGCCAGCAGCTTGGGTGACGGACCCAGTCAGCCCCAGCATTTT	CASSLGDGPSQPQHF
TRBV18	TRBJ1-1	.	TRBD1	TGTGCCAGCTCGACAGGGTCTGAAGCTTTCTTT	CASSTGSEAFF
TRBV29-1	TRBJ2-5	.	.	TGCAGCGTTGAGGTTGGGGGGCTGGAGACCCAGTACTTC	CSVEVGGLETQYF
TRBV10-3	TRBJ2-5	.	.	TGTGCCATCAGTGAGTCGATAGAGACCCAGTACTTC	CAISESIETQYF
TRBV5-1	TRBJ1-3	.	.	TGCGCCAGCAGCTTGGAAGACTCTGGAAACACCATATATTTT	CASSLEDSGNTIYF